These T cell receptor beta chains were read from a single sample in a study of shared clonotypes between healthy human individuals. The method was immunoSEQ multiplex PCR; TCRdb's version includes in-frame clones alone and lacks a portion of them. The sample shows hundreds of thousands of clones, around 72% of them seen only once. Specimen: memory CD4+ T cells sorted from blood. The origin of the receptors is a woman in her twenties or thirties in good health. The CDR3 runs from the conserved cysteine through the conserved F or W. A D gene is named only where the DNA matches it firmly. Not every row has a clone size; where given, it reads once, few, many or a size class.

V	D	size	J	CDR3	DNA
TRBV5-1	.	.	TRBJ2-6	CASSLRSGLAGANVLTF	TGCGCCAGCAGCTTGAGATCAGGGCTAGCTGGGGCCAACGTCCTGACTTTC
TRBV6-4	.	many	TRBJ2-7	CASIGRQGSTYEQYF	TGTGCCAGCATTGGTAGGCAGGGTAGTACCTACGAGCAGTACTTC
TRBV5-1	.	.	TRBJ2-7	CASSLGSSYEQYF	TGCGCCAGCAGCTTGGGCTCCTCCTACGAGCAGTACTTC
TRBV27	.	.	TRBJ1-3	CASSPSSGNTIYF	TGTGCCAGCAGTCCGAGCTCTGGAAACACCATATATTTT
TRBV5-4	TRBD2	.	TRBJ2-4	CASSAAGTKNIQYF	TGTGCCAGCAGTGCAGCGGGGACCAAAAACATTCAGTACTTC
TRBV2	TRBD1	few	TRBJ1-2	CASMGTGYGYTF	TGTGCCAGCATGGGGACAGGGTATGGCTACACCTTC
TRBV11-1	.	many	TRBJ2-7	CASSLRGAAYEQYF	TGTGCCAGCAGCTTACGAGGGGCCGCCTACGAGCAGTACTTC
TRBV18	TRBD2	.	TRBJ2-7	CASSPQPGLGYEQYF	TGTGCCAGCTCACCTCAGCCGGGACTAGGCTACGAGCAGTACTTC
TRBV14	TRBD2	.	TRBJ2-7	CASSHWTSANEQYF	TGTGCCAGCAGCCACTGGACTAGCGCCAACGAGCAGTACTTC
TRBV7-2	.	.	TRBJ1-4	CASSTRHREKLFF	TGTGCCAGCAGCACCCGTCATAGGGAAAAACTGTTTTTT
TRBV7-8	.	once	TRBJ1-2	CASSSATTPGGYTF	TGTGCCAGCAGCTCGGCGACTACCCCGGGTGGCTACACCTTC
TRBV6-6	.	.	TRBJ1-3	CASSPPSSGNTIYF	TGTGCCAGCAGTCCCCCCAGCTCTGGAAACACCATATATTTT
TRBV6-1	TRBD1	once	TRBJ1-2	CASSGTLGQGAYNYGYTF	TGTGCCAGCAGTGGAACCCTCGGACAGGGGGCGTATAACTATGGCTACACCTTC
TRBV27	TRBD2	once	TRBJ2-7	CASSSPTSGSAEQYF	TGTGCCAGCAGTTCCCCCACTAGCGGGAGCGCCGAGCAGTACTTC
TRBV6-9	.	once	TRBJ2-7	CASSFLSSLPYEQYF	TGTGCCAGCAGTTTTTTGTCCTCTCTACCCTACGAGCAGTACTTC
TRBV28	TRBD1	.	TRBJ1-4	CASSLEGWGQGRTEKLFF	TGTGCCAGCAGTTTAGAAGGATGGGGACAGGGAAGAACTGAAAAACTGTTTTTT
TRBV7-2	.	.	TRBJ2-3	CASSLAVSTDTQYF	TGTGCCAGCAGCTTAGCGGTGAGCACAGATACGCAGTATTTT
TRBV27	.	.	TRBJ2-3	CASSRGTTSTQYF	TGTGCCAGCAGTCGAGGGACCACATCGACGCAGTATTTT
TRBV7-9	.	.	TRBJ1-1	CASSRVPNTEAFF	TGTGCCAGCAGCAGGGTCCCGAACACTGAAGCTTTCTTT
TRBV28	.	once	TRBJ1-4	CAATQGANEKLFF	TGTGCCGCAACACAGGGAGCTAATGAAAAACTGTTTTTT
TRBV6-1	TRBD1	.	TRBJ1-5	CASSWDRFNQPQHF	TGTGCCAGCAGTTGGGACAGGTTCAATCAGCCCCAGCATTTT
TRBV6-5	.	.	TRBJ1-6	CASSPLSSPLHF	TGTGCCAGCAGTCCACTAAGTTCACCCCTCCACTTT
TRBV7-3	.	.	TRBJ1-2	CASSLYSGVYGYTF	TGTGCCAGCAGCTTATACTCAGGGGTCTATGGCTACACCTTC
TRBV19	TRBD1	.	TRBJ1-1	CASSTDRGRRRAFF	TGTGCCAGTAGTACGGACAGGGGCCGGAGGAGAGCTTTCTTT
TRBV6-1	TRBD2	once	TRBJ2-4	CASSQREGNIQYF	TGTGCCAGCAGCCAAAGGGAGGGTAACATTCAGTACTTC
TRBV2	.	.	TRBJ2-6	CASSVTRQPSGANVLTF	TGTGCCAGCAGTGTTACTCGCCAGCCTTCTGGGGCCAACGTCCTGACTTTC
TRBV18	TRBD1	.	TRBJ1-1	CASSPVGQGSIEAFF	TGTGCCAGCTCACCGGTGGGACAGGGAAGTATTGAAGCTTTCTTT
TRBV19	.	.	TRBJ1-1	CASNLRQSGSEAFF	TGTGCCAGTAACCTCCGACAGTCGGGTAGTGAAGCTTTCTTT